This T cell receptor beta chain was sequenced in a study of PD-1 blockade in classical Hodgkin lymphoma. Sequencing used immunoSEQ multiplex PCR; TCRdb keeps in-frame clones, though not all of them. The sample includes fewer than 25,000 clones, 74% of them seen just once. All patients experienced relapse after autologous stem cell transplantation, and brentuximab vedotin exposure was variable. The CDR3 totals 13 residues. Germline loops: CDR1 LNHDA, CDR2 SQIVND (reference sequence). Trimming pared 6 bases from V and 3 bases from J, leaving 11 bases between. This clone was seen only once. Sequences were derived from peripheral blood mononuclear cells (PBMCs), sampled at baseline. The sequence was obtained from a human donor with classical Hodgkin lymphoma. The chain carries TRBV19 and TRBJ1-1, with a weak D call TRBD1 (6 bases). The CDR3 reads CASSDRSYTEAFF. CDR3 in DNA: TGTGCCAGTAGCGACAGGTCCTACACTGAAGCTTTCTTT.